The sequence of this TCR beta chain was determined in a study of T cells in Graves' hyperthyroidism and ophthalmopathy. The investigators amplified TCR beta CDR3 regions from RNA transcripts. The HTBI primer set drove a first-round RT-PCR of the TCR CDR3. TCRdb reprocessed the multiplex PCR reads with MiXCR, giving one entry per CDR3 protein. The table includes about 400,000 distinct CDR3 sequences, over 13% detected once. In its sample, this clonotype was seen a few times. Its antigen remains unidentified. The germline V gene encodes CDR1 LNHNV and CDR2 YYDKDF (reference sequence). V dropped 1 base and J dropped 0 bases, with 8 bases sitting between them. The CDR3 spans 15 residues. Notes on the study in general: Through a model of 13 V-J features, ophthalmopathy was separated from stable hyperthyroidism.

This receptor was identified in a middle-aged man with Graves' ophthalmopathy. Material for sequencing was blood. The chain couples TRBV15 to TRBJ2-3, with D unresolved. The CDR3 nucleotides are TGTGCCACCAGCAGAGTCGCGTTGAGCACAGATACGCAGTATTTT. Protein: CATSRVALSTDTQYF.